This T cell receptor (beta chain) was sequenced during a study of cytomegalovirus exposure and HLA in healthy donors. Study details: There were some 410 genotyped donors. Of these, 81% fell in the genetic ancestry cluster associated with self-reported Caucasian donors. Findings and limits, study-wide: In vitro assays verified that three CMV-associated chains recognized CMV antigens specifically.

After removal of 4 bases from V and 6 bases from J, the junction contained 3 bases not matched to a gene. The CDR3 spans 14 residues. Germline V gives CDR1 SGDLS, CDR2 YYNGEE. The PCR ran on 60 Vbeta and 13 Jbeta primers. The data were produced by immunoSEQ multiplex PCR, yet TCRdb's version contains in-frame clones alone and is incomplete. The table has about 190,000 clones, almost 75% seen once. With respect to this clone: Its antigen remains unknown.

The chain uses TRBV9 and TRBJ2-7; 14 positions match TRBD2. The receptor was isolated from a woman in her twenties or thirties in good health and CMV-seropositive. Sequences were obtained from PBMCs. The CDR3 here is CASSPGTSGSEQYF. The CDR3 nucleotides read TGTGCCAGCAGCCCCGGGACTAGCGGGAGCGAGCAGTACTTC.